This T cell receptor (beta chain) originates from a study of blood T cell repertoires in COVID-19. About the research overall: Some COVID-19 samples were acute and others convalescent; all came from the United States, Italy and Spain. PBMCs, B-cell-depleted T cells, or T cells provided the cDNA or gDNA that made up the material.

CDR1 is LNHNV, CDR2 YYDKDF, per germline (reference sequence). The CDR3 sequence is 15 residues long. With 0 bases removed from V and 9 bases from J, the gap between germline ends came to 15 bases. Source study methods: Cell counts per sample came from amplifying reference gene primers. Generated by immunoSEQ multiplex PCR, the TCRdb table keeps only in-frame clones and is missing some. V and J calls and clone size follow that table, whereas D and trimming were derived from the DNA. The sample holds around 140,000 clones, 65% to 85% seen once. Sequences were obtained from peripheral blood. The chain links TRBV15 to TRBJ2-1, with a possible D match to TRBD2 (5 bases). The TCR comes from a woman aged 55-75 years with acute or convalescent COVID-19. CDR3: CATSRDKLPGGEQFF. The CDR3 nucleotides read TGTGCCACCAGCAGAGATAAACTACCCGGAGGTGAGCAGTTCTTC.